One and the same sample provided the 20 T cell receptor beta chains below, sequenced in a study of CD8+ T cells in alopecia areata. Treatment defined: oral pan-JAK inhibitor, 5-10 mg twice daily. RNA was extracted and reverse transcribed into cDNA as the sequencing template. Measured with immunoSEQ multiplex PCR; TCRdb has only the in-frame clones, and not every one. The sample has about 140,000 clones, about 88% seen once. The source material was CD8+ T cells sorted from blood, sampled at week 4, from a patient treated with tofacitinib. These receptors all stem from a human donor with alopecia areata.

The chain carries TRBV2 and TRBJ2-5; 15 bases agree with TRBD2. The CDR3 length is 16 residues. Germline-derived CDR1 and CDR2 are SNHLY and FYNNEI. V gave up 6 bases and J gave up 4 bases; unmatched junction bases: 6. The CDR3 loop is CASRRTSGRARETQYF. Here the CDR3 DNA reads TGTGCCAGCAGGAGGACTAGCGGGAGGGCCCGAGAGACCCAGTACTTC.

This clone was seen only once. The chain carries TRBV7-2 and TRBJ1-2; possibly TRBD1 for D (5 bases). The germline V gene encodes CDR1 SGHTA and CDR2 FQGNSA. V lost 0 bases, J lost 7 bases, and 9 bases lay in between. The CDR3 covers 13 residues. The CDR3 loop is CASSLALRGGYTF. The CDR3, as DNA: TGTGCCAGCAGCTTAGCGCTAAGGGGTGGCTACACCTTC.

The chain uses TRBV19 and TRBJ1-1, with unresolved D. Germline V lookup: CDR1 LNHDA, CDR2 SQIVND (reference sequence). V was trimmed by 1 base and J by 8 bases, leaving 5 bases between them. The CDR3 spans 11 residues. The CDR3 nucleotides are TGTGCCAGTAGTATAGGCAGGGAAGCTTTCTTT. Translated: CASSIGREAFF.

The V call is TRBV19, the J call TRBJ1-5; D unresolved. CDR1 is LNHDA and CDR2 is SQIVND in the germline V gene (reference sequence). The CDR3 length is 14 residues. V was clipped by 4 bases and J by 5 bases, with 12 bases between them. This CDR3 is CASSNLNHHQPQHF. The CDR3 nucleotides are TGTGCCAGTAGTAACCTAAACCACCATCAGCCCCAGCATTTT.

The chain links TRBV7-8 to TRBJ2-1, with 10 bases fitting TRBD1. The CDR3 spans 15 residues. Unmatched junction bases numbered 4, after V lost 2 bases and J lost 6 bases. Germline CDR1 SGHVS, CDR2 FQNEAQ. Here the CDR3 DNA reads TGTGCCAGCAGCTTATCCGGGACAGGGGCCAATGAGCAGTTCTTC. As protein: CASSLSGTGANEQFF.

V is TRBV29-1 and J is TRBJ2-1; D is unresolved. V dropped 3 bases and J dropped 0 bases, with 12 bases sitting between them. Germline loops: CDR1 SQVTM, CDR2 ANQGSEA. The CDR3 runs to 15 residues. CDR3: CSVERPPSSYNEQFF. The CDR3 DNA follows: TGCAGCGTTGAGCGGCCCCCGAGCTCCTACAATGAGCAGTTCTTC.

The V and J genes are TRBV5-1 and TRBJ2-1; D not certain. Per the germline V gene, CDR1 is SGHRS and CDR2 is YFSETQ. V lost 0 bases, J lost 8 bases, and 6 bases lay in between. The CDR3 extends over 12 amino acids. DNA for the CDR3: TGCGCCAGCAGCTTGGTTGGCCATGAGCAGTTCTTC. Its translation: CASSLVGHEQFF.

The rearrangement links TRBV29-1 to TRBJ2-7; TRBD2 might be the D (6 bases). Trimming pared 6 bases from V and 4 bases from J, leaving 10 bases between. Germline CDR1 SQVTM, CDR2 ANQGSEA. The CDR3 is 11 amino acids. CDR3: CSVMGTYEQYF. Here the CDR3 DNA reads TGCAGCGTCATGGGGACTTACGAGCAGTACTTC.

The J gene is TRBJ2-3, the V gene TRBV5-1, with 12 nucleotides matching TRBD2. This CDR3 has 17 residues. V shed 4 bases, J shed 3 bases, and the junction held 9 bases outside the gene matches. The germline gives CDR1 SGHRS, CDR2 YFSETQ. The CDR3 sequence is CASSPQLTSGGTDTQYF. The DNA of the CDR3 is TGCGCCAGCAGCCCTCAATTGACTAGCGGGGGAACAGATACGCAGTATTTT.

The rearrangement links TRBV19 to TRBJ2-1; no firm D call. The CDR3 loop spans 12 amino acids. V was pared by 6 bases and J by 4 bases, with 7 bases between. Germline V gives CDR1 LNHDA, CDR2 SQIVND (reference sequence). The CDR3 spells CASRDGYNEQFF. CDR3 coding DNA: TGTGCCAGTAGGGACGGATACAATGAGCAGTTCTTC. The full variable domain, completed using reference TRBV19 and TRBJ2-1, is DGGITQSPKYLFRKEGQNVTLSCEQNLNHDAMYWYRQDPGQGLRLIYYSQIVNDFQKGDIAEGYSVSREKKESFPLTVTSAQKNPTAFYLCASRDGYNEQFFGPGTRLTVL.

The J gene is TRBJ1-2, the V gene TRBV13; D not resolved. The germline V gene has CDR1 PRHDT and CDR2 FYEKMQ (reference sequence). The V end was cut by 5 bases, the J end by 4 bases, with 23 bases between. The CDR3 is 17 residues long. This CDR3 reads CASSTAGWNGEPYGYTF. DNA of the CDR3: TGTGCCAGCAGCACCGCCGGGTGGAACGGAGAACCCTATGGCTACACCTTC. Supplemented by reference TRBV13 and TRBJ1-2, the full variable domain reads AAGVIQSPRHLIKEKRETATLKCYPIPRHDTVYWYQQGPGQDPQFLISFYEKMQSDKGSIPDRFSAQQFSDYHSELNMSSLELGDSALYFCASSTAGWNGEPYGYTFGSGTRLTVV.

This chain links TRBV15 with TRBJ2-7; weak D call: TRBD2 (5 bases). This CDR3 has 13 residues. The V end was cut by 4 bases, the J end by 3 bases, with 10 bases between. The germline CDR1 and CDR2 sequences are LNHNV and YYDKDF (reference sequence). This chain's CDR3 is CATSTIGGYEQYF. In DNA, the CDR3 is TGTGCCACCAGCACCATTGGAGGCTACGAGCAGTACTTC.

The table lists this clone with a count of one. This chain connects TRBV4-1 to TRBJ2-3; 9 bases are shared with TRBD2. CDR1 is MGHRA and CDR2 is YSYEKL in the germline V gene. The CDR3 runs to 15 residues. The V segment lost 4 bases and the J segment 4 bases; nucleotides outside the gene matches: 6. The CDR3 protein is CASSLRLAAPDTQYF. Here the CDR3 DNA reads TGCGCCAGCAGCCTACGACTAGCGGCACCAGATACGCAGTATTTT.

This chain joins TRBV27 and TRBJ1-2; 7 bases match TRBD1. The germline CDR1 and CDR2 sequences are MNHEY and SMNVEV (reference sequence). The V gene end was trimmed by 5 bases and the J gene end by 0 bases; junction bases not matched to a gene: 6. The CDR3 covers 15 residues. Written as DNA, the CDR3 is TGTGCCAGCAGTCCCGGACAGGCAACTAACTATGGCTACACCTTC. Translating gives CASSPGQATNYGYTF.

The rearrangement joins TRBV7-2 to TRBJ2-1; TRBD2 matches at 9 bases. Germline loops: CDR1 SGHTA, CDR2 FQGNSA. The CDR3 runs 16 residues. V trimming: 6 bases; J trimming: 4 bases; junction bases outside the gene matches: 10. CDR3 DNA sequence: TGTGCCAGCAGTGACCTAGCGGGAACGATTTACAATGAGCAGTTCTTC. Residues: CASSDLAGTIYNEQFF.

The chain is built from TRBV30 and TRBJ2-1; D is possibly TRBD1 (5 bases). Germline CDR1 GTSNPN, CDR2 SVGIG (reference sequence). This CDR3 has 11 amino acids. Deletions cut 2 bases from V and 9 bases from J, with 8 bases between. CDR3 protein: CAWSTGSEQFF. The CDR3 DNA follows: TGTGCCTGGAGTACAGGAAGTGAGCAGTTCTTC.

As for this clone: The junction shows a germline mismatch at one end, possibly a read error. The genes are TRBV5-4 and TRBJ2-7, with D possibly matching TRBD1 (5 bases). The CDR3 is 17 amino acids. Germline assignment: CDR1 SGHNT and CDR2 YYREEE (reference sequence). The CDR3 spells CASGLITGSDTSYEQYF. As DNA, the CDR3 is TGTGCCAGCGGCTTAATCACAGGCAGCGACACCTCCTACGAGCAGTACTTC.

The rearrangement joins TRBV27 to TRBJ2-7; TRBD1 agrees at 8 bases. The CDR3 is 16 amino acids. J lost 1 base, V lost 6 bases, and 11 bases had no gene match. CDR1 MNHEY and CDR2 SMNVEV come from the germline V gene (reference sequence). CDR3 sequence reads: CASSYRGQGGSYEQYF. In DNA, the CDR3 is TGTGCCAGCAGCTACCGAGGACAGGGAGGATCCTACGAGCAGTACTTC.

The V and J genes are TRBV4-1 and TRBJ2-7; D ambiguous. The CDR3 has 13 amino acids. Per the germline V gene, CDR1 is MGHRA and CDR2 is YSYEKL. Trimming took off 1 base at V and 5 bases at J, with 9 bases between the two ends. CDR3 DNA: TGCGCCAGCAGCCAAGCTTCCCTTGACGAGCAGTACTTC. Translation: CASSQASLDEQYF.

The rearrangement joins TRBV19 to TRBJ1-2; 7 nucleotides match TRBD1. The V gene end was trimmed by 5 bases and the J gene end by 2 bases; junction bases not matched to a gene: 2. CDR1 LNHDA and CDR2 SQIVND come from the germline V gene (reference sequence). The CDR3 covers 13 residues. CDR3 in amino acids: CASSVGQNYGYTF. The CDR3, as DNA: TGTGCCAGTAGTGTGGGACAGAACTATGGCTACACCTTC.